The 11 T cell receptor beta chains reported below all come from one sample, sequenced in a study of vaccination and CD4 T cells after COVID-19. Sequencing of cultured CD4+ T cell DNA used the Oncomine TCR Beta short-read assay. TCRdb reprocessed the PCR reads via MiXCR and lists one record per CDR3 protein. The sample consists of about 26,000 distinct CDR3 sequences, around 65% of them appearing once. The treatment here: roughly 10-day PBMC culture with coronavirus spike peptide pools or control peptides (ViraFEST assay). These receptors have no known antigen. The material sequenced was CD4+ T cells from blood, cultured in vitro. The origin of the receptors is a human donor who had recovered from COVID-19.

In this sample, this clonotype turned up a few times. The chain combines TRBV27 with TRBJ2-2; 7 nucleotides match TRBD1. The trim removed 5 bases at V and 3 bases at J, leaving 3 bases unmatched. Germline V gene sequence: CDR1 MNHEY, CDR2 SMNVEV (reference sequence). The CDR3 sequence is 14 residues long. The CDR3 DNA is TGTGCCAGCAGTCCGGGACAGTACACCGGGGAGCTGTTTTTT. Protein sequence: CASSPGQYTGELFF.

CDR3 loop: CAWSVQGGNTIYF. The CDR3 DNA is TGTGCCTGGAGTGTACAGGGTGGAAACACCATATATTTT. The V call is TRBV30, the J call TRBJ1-3; TRBD1 might be the D (6 bases). The V end lost 0 bases, the J end lost 3 bases, and 6 bases lay between the germline ends. Germline values: CDR1 GTSNPN, CDR2 SVGIG (reference sequence). The CDR3 runs 13 residues.

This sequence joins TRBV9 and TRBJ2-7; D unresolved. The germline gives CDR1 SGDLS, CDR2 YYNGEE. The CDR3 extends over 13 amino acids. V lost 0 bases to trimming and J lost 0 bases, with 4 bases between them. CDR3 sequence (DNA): TGTGCCAGCAGCGTAGGGGGCTCCTACGAGCAGTACTTC. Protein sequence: CASSVGGSYEQYF.

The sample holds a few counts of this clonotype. This CDR3 reads CASRTGVNQPQHF. In nucleotides, the CDR3 is TGTGCCAGCAGAACAGGGGTCAATCAGCCCCAGCATTTT. The chain carries TRBV6-2 or TRBV6-3 and TRBJ1-5, with 7 bases that match TRBD1. Per the germline V gene, CDR1 is MNHEY and CDR2 is SVGEGT. J lost 3 bases, V lost 6 bases, and 2 bases had no gene match. The CDR3 is 13 amino acids.

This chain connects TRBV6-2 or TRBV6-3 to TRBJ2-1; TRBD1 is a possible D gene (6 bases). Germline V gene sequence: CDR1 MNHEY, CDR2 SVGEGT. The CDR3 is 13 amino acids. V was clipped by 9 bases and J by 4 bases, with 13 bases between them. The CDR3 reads CASRQANYNEQFF. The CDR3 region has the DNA TGTGCCAGTAGACAGGCAAATTACAATGAGCAGTTCTTC.

The CDR3 loop reads CASSPQTGLGADGYTF. CDR3 nucleotide sequence: TGTGCCAGCAGCCCGCAGACAGGGCTGGGGGCGGATGGCTACACCTTC. V and J are TRBV7-3 and TRBJ1-2, with 7 bases fitting TRBD1. V lost 5 bases to trimming and J lost 6 bases; unmatched junction nucleotides: 15. Germline V gene sequence: CDR1 SGHTA, CDR2 FQGTGA. The CDR3 length is 16 residues.

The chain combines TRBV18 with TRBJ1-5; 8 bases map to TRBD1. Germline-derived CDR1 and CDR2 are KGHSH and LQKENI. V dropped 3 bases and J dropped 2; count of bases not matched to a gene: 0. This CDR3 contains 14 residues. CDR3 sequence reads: CASSPGQGNQPQHF. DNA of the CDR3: TGTGCCAGCTCACCGGGACAGGGCAATCAGCCCCAGCATTTT.

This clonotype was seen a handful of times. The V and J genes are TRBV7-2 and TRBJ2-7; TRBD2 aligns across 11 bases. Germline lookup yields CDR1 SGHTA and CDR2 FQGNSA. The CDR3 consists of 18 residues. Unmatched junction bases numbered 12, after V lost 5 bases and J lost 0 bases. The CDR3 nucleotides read TGTGCCAGCAGCCTCCCCCGGACTAGCGGGCGCAGCTCCTACGAGCAGTACTTC. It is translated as CASSLPRTSGRSSYEQYF.

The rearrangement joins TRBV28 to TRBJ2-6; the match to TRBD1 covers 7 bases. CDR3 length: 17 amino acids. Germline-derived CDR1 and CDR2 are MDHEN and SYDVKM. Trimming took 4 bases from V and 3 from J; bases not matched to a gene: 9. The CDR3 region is CASSSRQGLVGANVLTF. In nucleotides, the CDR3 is TGTGCCAGCAGTTCCCGACAGGGTCTAGTTGGGGCCAACGTCCTGACTTTC.

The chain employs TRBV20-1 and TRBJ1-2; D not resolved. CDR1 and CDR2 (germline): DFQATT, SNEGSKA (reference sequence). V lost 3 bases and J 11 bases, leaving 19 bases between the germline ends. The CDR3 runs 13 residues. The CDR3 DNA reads TGCAGTGCTAGGGCCGGCGGGCTCTCTGGTTACACCTTC. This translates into CSARAGGLSGYTF.

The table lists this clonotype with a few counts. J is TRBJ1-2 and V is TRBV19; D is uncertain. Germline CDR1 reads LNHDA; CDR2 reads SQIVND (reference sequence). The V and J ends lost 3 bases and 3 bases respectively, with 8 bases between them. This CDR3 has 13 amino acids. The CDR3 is CASSIEQYYGYTF. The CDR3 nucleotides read TGTGCCAGTAGTATCGAACAGTACTATGGCTACACCTTC.